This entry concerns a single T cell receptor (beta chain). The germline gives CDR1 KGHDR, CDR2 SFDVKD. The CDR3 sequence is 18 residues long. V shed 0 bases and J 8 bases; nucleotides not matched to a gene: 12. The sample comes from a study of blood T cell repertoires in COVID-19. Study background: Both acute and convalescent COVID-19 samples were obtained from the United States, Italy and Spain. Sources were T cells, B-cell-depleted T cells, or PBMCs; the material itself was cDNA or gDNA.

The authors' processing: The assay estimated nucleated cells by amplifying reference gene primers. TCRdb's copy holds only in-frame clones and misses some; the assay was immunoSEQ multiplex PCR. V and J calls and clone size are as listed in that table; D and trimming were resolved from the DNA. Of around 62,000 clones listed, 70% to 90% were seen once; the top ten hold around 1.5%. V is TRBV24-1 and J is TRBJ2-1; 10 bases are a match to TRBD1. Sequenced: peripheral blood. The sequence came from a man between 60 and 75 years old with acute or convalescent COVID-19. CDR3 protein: CATSDLGTGERELDEQFF. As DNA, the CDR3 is TGTGCCACCAGTGATTTGGGGACAGGGGAACGGGAGCTCGATGAGCAGTTCTTC.